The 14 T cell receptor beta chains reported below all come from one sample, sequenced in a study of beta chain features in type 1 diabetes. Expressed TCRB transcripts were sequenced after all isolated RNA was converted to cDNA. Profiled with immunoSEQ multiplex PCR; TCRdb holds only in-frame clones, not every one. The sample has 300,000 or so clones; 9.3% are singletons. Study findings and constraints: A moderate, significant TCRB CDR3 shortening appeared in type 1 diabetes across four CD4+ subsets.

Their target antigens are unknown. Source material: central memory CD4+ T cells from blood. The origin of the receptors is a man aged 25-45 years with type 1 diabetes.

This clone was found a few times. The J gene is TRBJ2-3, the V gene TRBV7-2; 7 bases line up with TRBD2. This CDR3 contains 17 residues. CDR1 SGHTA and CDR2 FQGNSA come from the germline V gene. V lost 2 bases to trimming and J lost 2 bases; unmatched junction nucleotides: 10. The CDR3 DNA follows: TGTGCCAGCAGCTTAACTAGCGCCTCGAATCCCACAGATACGCAGTATTTT. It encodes CASSLTSASNPTDTQYF.

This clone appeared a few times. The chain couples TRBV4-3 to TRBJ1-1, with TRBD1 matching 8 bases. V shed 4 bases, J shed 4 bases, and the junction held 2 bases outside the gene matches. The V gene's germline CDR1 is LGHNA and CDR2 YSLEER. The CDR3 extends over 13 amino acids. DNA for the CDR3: TGCGCCAGCAGCCGAGACAGGGGCACTGAAGCTTTCTTT. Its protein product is CASSRDRGTEAFF.

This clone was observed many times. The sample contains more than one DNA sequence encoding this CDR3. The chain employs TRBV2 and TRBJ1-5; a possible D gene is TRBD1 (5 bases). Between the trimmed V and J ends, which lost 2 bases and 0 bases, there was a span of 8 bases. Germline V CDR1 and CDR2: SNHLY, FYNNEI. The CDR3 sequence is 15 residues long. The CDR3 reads CASSELGDSNQPQHF. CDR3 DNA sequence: TGTGCCAGCAGTGAACTGGGGGATAGCAATCAGCCCCAGCATTTT.

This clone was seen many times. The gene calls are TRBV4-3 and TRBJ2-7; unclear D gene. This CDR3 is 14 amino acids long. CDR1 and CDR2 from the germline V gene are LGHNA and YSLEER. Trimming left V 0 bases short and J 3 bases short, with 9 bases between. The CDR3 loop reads CASSQDINSYEQYF. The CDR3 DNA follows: TGCGCCAGCAGCCAAGATATAAACAGCTACGAGCAGTACTTC.

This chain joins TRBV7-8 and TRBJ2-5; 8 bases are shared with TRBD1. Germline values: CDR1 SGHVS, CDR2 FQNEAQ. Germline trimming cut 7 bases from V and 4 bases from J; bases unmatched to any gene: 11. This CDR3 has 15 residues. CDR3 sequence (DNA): TGTGCCAGCACCCGGACAGGGACTGTTCCAGAGACCCAGTACTTC. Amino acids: CASTRTGTVPETQYF.

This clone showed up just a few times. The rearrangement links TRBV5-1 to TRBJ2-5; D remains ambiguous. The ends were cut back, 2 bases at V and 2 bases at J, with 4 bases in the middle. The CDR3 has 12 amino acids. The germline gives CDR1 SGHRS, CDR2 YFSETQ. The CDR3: CASSFKQETQYF. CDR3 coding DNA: TGCGCCAGCAGCTTCAAGCAAGAGACCCAGTACTTC.

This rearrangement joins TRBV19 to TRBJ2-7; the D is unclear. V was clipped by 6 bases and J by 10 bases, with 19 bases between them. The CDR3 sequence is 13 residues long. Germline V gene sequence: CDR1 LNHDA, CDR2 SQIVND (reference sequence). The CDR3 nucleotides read TGTGCCAGTAGCCCACCGGAGACGCCAGCACAGTACTTC. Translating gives CASSPPETPAQYF.

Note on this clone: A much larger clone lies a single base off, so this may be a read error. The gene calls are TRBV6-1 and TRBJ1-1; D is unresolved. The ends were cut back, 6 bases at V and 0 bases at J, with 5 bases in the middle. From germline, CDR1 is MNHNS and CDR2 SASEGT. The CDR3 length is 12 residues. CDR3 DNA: TGTGCCAGCAGACAGCTGAACACTGAAGCTTTCTTT. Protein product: CASRQLNTEAFF.

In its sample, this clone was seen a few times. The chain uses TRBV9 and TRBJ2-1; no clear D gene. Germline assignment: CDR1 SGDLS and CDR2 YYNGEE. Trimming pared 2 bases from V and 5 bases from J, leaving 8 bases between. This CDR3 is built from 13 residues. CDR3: CASSVSPHNEQFF. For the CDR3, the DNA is TGTGCCAGCAGCGTGAGTCCCCACAATGAGCAGTTCTTC.

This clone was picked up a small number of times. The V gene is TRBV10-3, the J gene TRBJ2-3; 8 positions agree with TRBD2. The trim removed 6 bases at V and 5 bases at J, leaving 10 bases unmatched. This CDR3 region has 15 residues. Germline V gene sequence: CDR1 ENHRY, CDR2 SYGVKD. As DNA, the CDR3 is TGTGCCATCAGAGGCAGCGGGGGACGAGAAGATACGCAGTATTTT. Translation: CAIRGSGGREDTQYF.

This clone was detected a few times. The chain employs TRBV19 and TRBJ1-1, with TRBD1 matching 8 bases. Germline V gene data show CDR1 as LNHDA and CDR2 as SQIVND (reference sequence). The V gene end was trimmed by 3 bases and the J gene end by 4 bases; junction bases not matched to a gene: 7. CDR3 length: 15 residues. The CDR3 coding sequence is TGTGCCAGTAGTATGCAGGGGGCGAGGGTCACTGAAGCTTTCTTT. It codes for CASSMQGARVTEAFF. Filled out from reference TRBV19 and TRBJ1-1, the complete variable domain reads DGGITQSPKYLFRKEGQNVTLSCEQNLNHDAMYWYRQDPGQGLRLIYYSQIVNDFQKGDIAEGYSVSREKKESFPLTVTSAQKNPTAFYLCASSMQGARVTEAFFGQGTRLTVV.

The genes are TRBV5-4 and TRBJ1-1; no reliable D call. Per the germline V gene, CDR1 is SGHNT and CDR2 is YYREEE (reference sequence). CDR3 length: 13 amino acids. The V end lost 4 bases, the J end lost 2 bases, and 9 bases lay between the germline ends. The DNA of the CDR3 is TGTGCCAGCAGCGGCAACGCAAACACTGAAGCTTTCTTT. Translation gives CASSGNANTEAFF.

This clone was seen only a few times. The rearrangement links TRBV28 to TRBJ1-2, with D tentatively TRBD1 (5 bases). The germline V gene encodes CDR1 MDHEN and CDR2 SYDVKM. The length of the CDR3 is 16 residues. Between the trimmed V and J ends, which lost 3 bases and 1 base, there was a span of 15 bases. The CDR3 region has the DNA TGTGCCAGCAGTTTGGCCACAGGTAACAATAACTATGGCTACACCTTC. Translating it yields CASSLATGNNNYGYTF.

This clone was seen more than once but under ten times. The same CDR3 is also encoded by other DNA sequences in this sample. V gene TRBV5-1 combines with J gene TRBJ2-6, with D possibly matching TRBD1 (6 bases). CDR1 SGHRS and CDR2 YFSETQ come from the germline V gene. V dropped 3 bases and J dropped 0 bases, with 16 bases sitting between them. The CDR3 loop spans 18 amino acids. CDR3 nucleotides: TGCGCCAGCAGCTGGGGTTTTGGGGGCCTCTCTGGGGCCAACGTCCTGACTTTC. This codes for CASSWGFGGLSGANVLTF.